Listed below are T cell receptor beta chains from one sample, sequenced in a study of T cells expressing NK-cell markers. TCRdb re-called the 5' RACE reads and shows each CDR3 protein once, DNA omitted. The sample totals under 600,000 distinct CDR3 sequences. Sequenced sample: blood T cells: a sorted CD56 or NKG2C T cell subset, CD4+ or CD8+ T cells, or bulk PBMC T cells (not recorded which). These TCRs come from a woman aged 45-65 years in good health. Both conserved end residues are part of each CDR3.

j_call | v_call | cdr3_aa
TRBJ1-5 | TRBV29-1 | CSVVAAGGNQPQHF
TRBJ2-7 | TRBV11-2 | CASSLGLAGMWDEQYF
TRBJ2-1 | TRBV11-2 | CASTKGRGGLLISGNSYNEQFF
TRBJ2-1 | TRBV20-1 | CSARTSGNEQFF
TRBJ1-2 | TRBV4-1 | CASSPPWQVEANYGYTF
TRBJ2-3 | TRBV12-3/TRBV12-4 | CASTGLDRSTDTQYF
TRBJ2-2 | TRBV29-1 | CSVVLGTYTGELFF
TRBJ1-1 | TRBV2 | CASSLGPRTTEAFF
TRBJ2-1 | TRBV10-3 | CAISVVASGTGYNEQFF
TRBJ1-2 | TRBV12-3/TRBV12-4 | CASRNSGASAYGYTF
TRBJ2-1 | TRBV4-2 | CASSQDGGTSYNEQFF
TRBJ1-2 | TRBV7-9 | CASSQIIQGRGGYTF
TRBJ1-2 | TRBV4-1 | CASSRFPDGGYGYTF
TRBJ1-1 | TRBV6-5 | CASSYFPGSTEAFF
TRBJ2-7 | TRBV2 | CASSEAAGGAEQYF
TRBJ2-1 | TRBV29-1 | CSVHKGTSSSYNEQFF
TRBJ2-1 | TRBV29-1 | CSVVGQVGNEQFF
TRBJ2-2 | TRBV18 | CASRIYNTGELFF
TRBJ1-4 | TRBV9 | CASSIEQGQGEKLFF
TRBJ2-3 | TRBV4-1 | CASRATSGRAGGDTQYF